This T cell receptor (beta chain) was retrieved from a study of OX40 agonist ivuxolimab in advanced cancers. Background on the study: Patients' therapy was ivuxolimab, an antibody that acts as an agonist of OX40 (CD134). Patients in the trial were receiving intravenous ivuxolimab every 2 weeks, at doses of 0.01 to 10 mg/kg.

People who had autoimmune disease history or systemic immunosuppression were excluded. With respect to this clone: The junction does not match germline at one end; this may be a read error.

There are 15 residues in the CDR3. Germline V CDR1 and CDR2: SEHNR, FQNEAQ (reference sequence). TCRdb's table, derived via immunoSEQ multiplex PCR, lists solely in-frame clones and lacks some. The table includes approximately 33,000 clones, 80% to 90% detected once. The specimen was CD4+ or CD8+ T cells sorted from blood, collected in a trial of the OX40 agonist ivuxolimab. The TCR originated in an adult with an advanced solid tumor such as melanoma, head and neck, liver or kidney cancer. The chain carries TRBV7-9 and TRBJ2-3; D is perhaps TRBD2 (6 bases). The CDR3 is CASSTPGTGTDTQYF. In DNA form, the CDR3 reads TGTGCCAGCAGCACACCCGGGACTGGCACGGATACGCAGTATTTT.